A selection of T cell receptor beta chains follows, all from one sample in a study of cytomegalovirus exposure and HLA in healthy donors. Sequencing was performed with immunoSEQ multiplex PCR; in TCRdb, only in-frame clones are kept and a portion is missing. In the table there are about 150,000 clones, less than 10% of which are singletons. Sequenced material: PBMCs. The receptor source for this set is a man aged 50-60 years in good health and CMV-seronegative. Each CDR3 is given with its conserved first and last residue. The order of the fields is V gene, J gene, clone size, D gene, CDR3 DNA, CDR3 protein. A D gene is named only where the DNA matches it firmly. For some rows the clone size is stated as once, few or many, or as a class when expanded; others skip it.

>TRBV19|TRBJ1-2|few|-
TGTGCCAGTAGTGTCTACCGTTATGGCTACACCTTC
CASSVYRYGYTF
>TRBV12-5|TRBJ2-5|-|-
TGTGCTAGTGGTTCTCTCGTGGAGGAGACCCAGTACTTC
CASGSLVEETQYF
>TRBV30|TRBJ1-2|few|-
TGTGCCTGGAGAGACAACCCCTACTATGGCTACACCTTC
CAWRDNPYYGYTF
>TRBV28|TRBJ2-5|few|TRBD2
TGTGCCAGCAGCCCCTGGGAGGGTAGCCGGGAGACCCAGTACTTC
CASSPWEGSRETQYF
>TRBV5-6|TRBJ2-7|few|-
TGTGCCAGCAGCTTGTTCTCGGGGGATAAGGCGGGATTCATCTCCGAGCAGTACTTC
CASSLFSGDKAGFISEQYF
>TRBV5-6|TRBJ1-5|few|-
TGTGCCAGCAGCTTGGGGTACAGGGTGGATCAGCCCCAGCATTTT
CASSLGYRVDQPQHF
>TRBV2|TRBJ2-7|few|-
TGTGCCAGCAGTGAAAGTCGGCCCGGGGAGTGGGCATACGAGCAGTACTTC
CASSESRPGEWAYEQYF
>TRBV7-3|TRBJ2-7|few|-
TGTGCCAGCAGCTTAACCCTCTCGGAGCCTTACGAGCAGTACTTC
CASSLTLSEPYEQYF
>TRBV15|TRBJ1-5|few|TRBD1
TGTGCCACCAGCAGAGATCGTAACAGGGGTCGATCTCAGCCCCAGCATTTT
CATSRDRNRGRSQPQHF
>TRBV5-1|TRBJ1-2|few|-
TGCGCCAGCAGCTTGGCCCCACGGAACTATGGCTACACCTTC
CASSLAPRNYGYTF
>TRBV5-6|TRBJ2-4|-|-
TGTGCCAGCAGCTTTTCAGGCCAAAAAAACATTCAGTACTTC
CASSFSGQKNIQYF
>TRBV28|TRBJ1-2|-|TRBD1
TGTGCCAGCAGTTCCCCGACAGGGGGCTATGGCTACACCTTC
CASSSPTGGYGYTF
>TRBV5-1|TRBJ2-1|few|-
TGCGCCAGCAGCACCACAGGTTTGAGCTCCTACAATGAGCAGTTCTTC
CASSTTGLSSYNEQFF
>TRBV5-8|TRBJ1-1|few|TRBD1
TGTGCCAGCAGCAAGGGACAGTGGTTTAACACTGAAGCTTTCTTT
CASSKGQWFNTEAFF
>TRBV2|TRBJ1-1|-|-
TGTGCCAGCAGTGAACGTTGGGGCGCGGTTAGAATGAACACTGAAGCTTTCTTT
CASSERWGAVRMNTEAFF
>TRBV6-5|TRBJ2-1|-|-
TGTGCCAGCAGTTACGGGCATAGCTCCTACAATGAGCAGTTCTTC
CASSYGHSSYNEQFF
>TRBV11-2|TRBJ2-4|-|-
TGTGCCAGCAGCCCGTTGGGTGGCGGGGAAAACATTCAGTACTTC
CASSPLGGGENIQYF
>TRBV28|TRBJ2-7|few|-
TGTGCCAGCACCGCCCTGGGGGACGGGAGCTCCTACGAGCAGTACTTC
CASTALGDGSSYEQYF
>TRBV4-2|TRBJ1-2|-|TRBD1
TGTGCCAGCAGCCTTCTGATCCGGGACAGCGAAAATCTAAACTATGGCTACACCTTC
CASSLLIRDSENLNYGYTF
>TRBV7-6|TRBJ1-3|-|-
TGTGCCAGCAGCGCAATTAGCTCTGGAAACACCATATATTTT
CASSAISSGNTIYF
>TRBV7-3|TRBJ2-1|few|-
TGTGCCAGCAGCGTACGGGACGGGAGCTCCTACAATGAGCAGTTCTTC
CASSVRDGSSYNEQFF
>TRBV30|TRBJ1-1|-|TRBD1
TGTGCCTGGGGTCCCGGGACAGTGAACACTGAAGCTTTCTTT
CAWGPGTVNTEAFF
>TRBV7-2|TRBJ2-7|-|-
TGTGCCAGCAGCGCCGGACTGATTCCCTACGAGCAGTACTTC
CASSAGLIPYEQYF
>TRBV15|TRBJ1-1|few|-
TGTGCCACCAGCAGAGACAGGGGGAACACTGAAGCTTTCTTT
CATSRDRGNTEAFF
>TRBV9|TRBJ2-5|-|TRBD2
TGTGCCAGCAGCCCCGGGCTAGCGGGCTCTCAAGAGACCCAGTACTTC
CASSPGLAGSQETQYF
>TRBV13|TRBJ2-5|-|TRBD2
TGTGCCAGCAGCTCCCCTAGCGGGACCTACGAAGAGACCCAGTACTTC
CASSSPSGTYEETQYF
>TRBV5-1|TRBJ2-2|few|-
TGCGCCAGCAGCTCGGAGGGGGCGCGCGGCACCGGGGAGCTGTTTTTT
CASSSEGARGTGELFF
>TRBV7-8|TRBJ1-5|-|-
TGTGCCAGCAGCTTAGCGCATGGAACAGGGCATTTTCAAAGGCATTTT
CASSLAHGTGHFQRHF
>TRBV7-2|TRBJ2-7|few|TRBD2
TGTGCCAGCAGCTTAGCGCGGAATAGCGGGAGTTACGAGCAGTACTTC
CASSLARNSGSYEQYF
>TRBV30|TRBJ2-1|-|TRBD2
TGTGCCTGGAGTACCGGGACTAGTCGTAGCGAGCAGTTCTTC
CAWSTGTSRSEQFF
>TRBV28|TRBJ1-4|-|-
TGTGCCAGCAGTTCGGGGGGAACTAATGAAAAACTGTTTTTT
CASSSGGTNEKLFF
>TRBV18|TRBJ2-2|-|-
TGTGCCAGCTCACCCGACGGGGTGGGGAGGACCGGGGAGCTGTTTTTT
CASSPDGVGRTGELFF
>TRBV28|TRBJ2-1|-|-
TGTGCCAGCAGTCCCCAGCTTCGAACAGGGCGGTACAATGAGCAGTTCTTC
CASSPQLRTGRYNEQFF
>TRBV5-1|TRBJ2-5|-|TRBD2
TGCGCCAGCAGCGAGGCCCGGCTTATTGGGGCTAGCGGGAGAGGAGAGACCCAGTACTTC
CASSEARLIGASGRGETQYF
>TRBV19|TRBJ2-1|few|-
TGTGCCAGTAGTACCCCGGAGGTTGGTTACAATGAGCAGTTCTTC
CASSTPEVGYNEQFF
>TRBV2|TRBJ1-3|few|TRBD1
TGTGCCAGCAGTAGACAGGGCTCTGGAAACACCATATATTTT
CASSRQGSGNTIYF
>TRBV6-5|TRBJ1-2|-|-
TGTGCCAGCAGTTTACGGCTAGGACTCTACTATGGCTACACCTTC
CASSLRLGLYYGYTF
>TRBV7-6|TRBJ2-3|few|TRBD2
TGTGCCAGCAGAGCCGGACTAGCCGGCACAGATACGCAGTATTTT
CASRAGLAGTDTQYF
>TRBV7-9|TRBJ1-5|-|-
TGTGCCAGCAGCTTCCGGGGGGAACAGCCCCAGCATTTT
CASSFRGEQPQHF
>TRBV11-1|TRBJ2-7|few|-
TGTGCCAGCAGCAAACAAGCCGGGGGGCTTACCTACGAGCAGTACTTC
CASSKQAGGLTYEQYF
>TRBV5-1|TRBJ1-5|few|TRBD1
TGCGCCAGCAGCCCCGGGACAGGGGGCAATCAGCCCCAGCATTTT
CASSPGTGGNQPQHF
>TRBV28|TRBJ1-1|-|-
TGTGCCAGCAGTTTATACGCTCCAGGGCAGATCACTGAAGCTTTCTTT
CASSLYAPGQITEAFF
>TRBV19|TRBJ1-4|few|-
TGTGCCAGTAGTTCGGGACTCGTCAAACTGTTTTTT
CASSSGLVKLFF
>TRBV5-1|TRBJ2-3|few|TRBD2
TGCGCCAGCAGCCCCCGTCTCGGGGGGGACACAGATACGCAGTATTTT
CASSPRLGGDTDTQYF
>TRBV5-4|TRBJ1-2|few|TRBD1
TGTGCCAGCAGCTTGGTGGGACAGGGGTATGGCTACACCTTC
CASSLVGQGYGYTF
>TRBV10-1|TRBJ1-1|few|TRBD1
TGCGCCAGCAGTGAGGACAGGGTGAACACTGAAGCTTTCTTT
CASSEDRVNTEAFF
>TRBV6-5|TRBJ1-2|few|-
TGTGCCAGCAGCTCCAGGGCACGGAATGGCTACACCTTC
CASSSRARNGYTF
>TRBV19|TRBJ1-2|once|-
TGTGCCAGTAGTATCGGCAGGGTGACCAACTATGGCTACACCTTC
CASSIGRVTNYGYTF
>TRBV9|TRBJ2-2|few|TRBD2
TGTGCCAGCAGCGTAAACAGCGGGGGGGCAACCGGGGAGCTGTTTTTT
CASSVNSGGATGELFF
>TRBV5-1|TRBJ1-1|few|-
TGCGCCAGCAGCCGGGACACAAACACTGAAGCTTTCTTT
CASSRDTNTEAFF
>TRBV7-3|TRBJ2-2|-|TRBD2
TGTGCCAGCAGCTTAAGCCGGGGGGGCCCCACCGGGGAGCTGTTTTTT
CASSLSRGGPTGELFF
>TRBV6-1|TRBJ1-2|-|-
TGTGCCAGCAGTGAAAGCCACTTTAACCGCTATGGCTACACCTTC
CASSESHFNRYGYTF
>TRBV6-1|TRBJ1-1|few|-
TGTGCCATCAGATTTGGAATGGGGCGGGAAGCTTTCTTT
CAIRFGMGREAFF
>TRBV9|TRBJ2-1|few|-
TGTGCCAGCAGCGAGCCTTCAGGGAATGGCGAGCAGTTCTTC
CASSEPSGNGEQFF
>TRBV10-1|TRBJ2-3|few|-
TGCGCCAGCAGTGGGAACAGCTTGAGCACAGATACGCAGTATTTT
CASSGNSLSTDTQYF
>TRBV28|TRBJ2-5|few|TRBD1
TGTGCCACGGACAGGGAACAAGAGACCCAGTACTTC
CATDREQETQYF
>TRBV25-1|TRBJ1-2|few|-
TGTGCCAGCAGTGGGGGGGGAGGGGGGAATATTAACTATGGCTACACCTTC
CASSGGGGGNINYGYTF
>TRBV2|TRBJ2-7|-|TRBD1
TGTGCCAGCAACCGACAGGGGGTGGACGAGCAGTACTTC
CASNRQGVDEQYF
>TRBV29-1|TRBJ2-7|few|TRBD2
TGCAGCGTTGTTATAAGGAGTGCCTTTGGCGGGAGTAGGTACGAGCAGTACTTC
CSVVIRSAFGGSRYEQYF